This T cell receptor beta chain was captured by sequencing in a study of cytomegalovirus exposure and HLA in healthy donors. Notes on this clone: Its target is not known.

The PCR employed 60 Vbeta primers together with 13 Jbeta primers. Sequencing used immunoSEQ multiplex PCR; TCRdb keeps in-frame clones, though not all of them. The sample includes about 200,000 clones, roughly 88% of them seen just once. Study-wide points: Most TCR sequences showed up rarely, but some public TCRs showed up in many donors. The records held CMV serostatus as the only immune exposure information.

The sequenced material came from PBMCs. The clonotype was recovered from a boy younger than 10 in good health and CMV-seronegative.

The CDR3, as DNA: TGTGCCAGCAGACCCGACAGGGGGAACACTGAAGCTTTCTTT. This encodes CASRPDRGNTEAFF. The V and J genes are TRBV5-4 and TRBJ1-1, with 8 nucleotides matching TRBD1. V lost 5 bases and J lost 1; bases outside the gene matches: 4. The CDR3 covers 14 residues. In germline, CDR1 is SGHNT, CDR2 YYREEE (reference sequence).